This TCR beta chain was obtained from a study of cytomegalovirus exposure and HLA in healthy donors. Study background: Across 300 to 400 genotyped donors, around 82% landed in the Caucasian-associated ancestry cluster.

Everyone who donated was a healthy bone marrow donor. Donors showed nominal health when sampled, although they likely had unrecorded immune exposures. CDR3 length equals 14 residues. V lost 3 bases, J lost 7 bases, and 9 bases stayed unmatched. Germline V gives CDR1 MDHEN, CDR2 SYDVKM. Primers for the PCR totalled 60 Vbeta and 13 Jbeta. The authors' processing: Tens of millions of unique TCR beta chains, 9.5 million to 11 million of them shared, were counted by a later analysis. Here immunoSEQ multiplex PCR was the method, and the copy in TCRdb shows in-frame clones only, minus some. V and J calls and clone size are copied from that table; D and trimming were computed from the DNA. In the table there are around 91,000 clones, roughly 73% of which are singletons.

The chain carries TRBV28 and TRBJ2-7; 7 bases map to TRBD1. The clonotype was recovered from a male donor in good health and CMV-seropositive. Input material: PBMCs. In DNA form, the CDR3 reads TGTGCCAGCAGTTTTGGCCAGGGGGTCGGGGAGCAGTACTTC. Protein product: CASSFGQGVGEQYF.